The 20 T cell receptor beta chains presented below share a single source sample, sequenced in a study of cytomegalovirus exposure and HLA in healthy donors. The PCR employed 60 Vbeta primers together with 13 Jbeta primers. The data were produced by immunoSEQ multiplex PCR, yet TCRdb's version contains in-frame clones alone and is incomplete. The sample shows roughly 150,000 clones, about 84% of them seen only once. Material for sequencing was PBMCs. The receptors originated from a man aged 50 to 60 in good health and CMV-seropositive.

CDR3 DNA: TGTGCCAGCAGCCAGGGACTCCACGAGCAGTACTTC. Its protein product is CASSQGLHEQYF. The genes are TRBV5-4 and TRBJ2-7; a weak D match, TRBD2 (6 bases). The CDR3 contains 12 residues. Germline loops: CDR1 SGHNT, CDR2 YYREEE (reference sequence). V was shortened by 4 bases and J by 5 bases, with 10 bases between the two germline ends.

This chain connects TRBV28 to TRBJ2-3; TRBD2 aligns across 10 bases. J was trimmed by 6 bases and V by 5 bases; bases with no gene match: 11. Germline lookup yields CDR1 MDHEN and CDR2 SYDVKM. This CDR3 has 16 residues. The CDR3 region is CASSLAGAGAGDTQYF. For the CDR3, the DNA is TGTGCCAGCAGTCTAGCGGGAGCCGGGGCTGGGGATACGCAGTATTTT.

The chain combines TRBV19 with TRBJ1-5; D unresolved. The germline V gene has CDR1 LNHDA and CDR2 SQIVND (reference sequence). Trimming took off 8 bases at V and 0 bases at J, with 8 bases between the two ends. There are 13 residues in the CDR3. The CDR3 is CASSGSSNQPQHF. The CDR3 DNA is TGTGCCAGTTCGGGGAGTAGCAATCAGCCCCAGCATTTT.

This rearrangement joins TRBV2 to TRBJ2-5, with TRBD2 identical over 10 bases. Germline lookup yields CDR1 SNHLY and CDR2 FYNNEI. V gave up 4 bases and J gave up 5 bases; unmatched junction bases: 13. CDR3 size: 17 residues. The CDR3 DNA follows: TGTGCCAGCAGTGGTCGTTGGGAGCGGGGGGGCGGGGAGACCCAGTACTTC. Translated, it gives CASSGRWERGGGETQYF.

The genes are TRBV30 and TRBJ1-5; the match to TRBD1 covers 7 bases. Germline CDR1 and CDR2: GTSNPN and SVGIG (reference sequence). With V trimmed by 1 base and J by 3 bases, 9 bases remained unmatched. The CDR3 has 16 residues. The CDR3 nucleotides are TGTGCCTGGAGTGCCCCGACAGGGTCCGTCAATCAGCCCCAGCATTTT. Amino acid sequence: CAWSAPTGSVNQPQHF. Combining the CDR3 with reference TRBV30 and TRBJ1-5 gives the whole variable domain SQTIHQWPATLVQPVGSPLSLECTVEGTSNPNLYWYRQAAGRGLQLLFYSVGIGQISSEVPQNLSASRPQDRQFILSSKKLLLSDSGFYLCAWSAPTGSVNQPQHFGDGTRLSIL.

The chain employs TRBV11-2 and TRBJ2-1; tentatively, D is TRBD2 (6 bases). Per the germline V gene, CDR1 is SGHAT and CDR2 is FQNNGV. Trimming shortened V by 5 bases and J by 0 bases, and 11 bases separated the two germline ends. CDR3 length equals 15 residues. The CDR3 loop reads CASSPSASSYNEQFF. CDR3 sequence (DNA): TGTGCCAGCAGCCCTAGCGCGAGCTCCTACAATGAGCAGTTCTTC.

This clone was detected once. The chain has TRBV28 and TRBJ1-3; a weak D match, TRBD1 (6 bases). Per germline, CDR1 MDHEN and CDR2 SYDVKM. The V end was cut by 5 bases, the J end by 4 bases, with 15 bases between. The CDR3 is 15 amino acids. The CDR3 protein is CASSELGQGGNTIYF. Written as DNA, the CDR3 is TGTGCCAGCAGTGAGCTAGGGCAGGGGGGAAACACCATATATTTT.

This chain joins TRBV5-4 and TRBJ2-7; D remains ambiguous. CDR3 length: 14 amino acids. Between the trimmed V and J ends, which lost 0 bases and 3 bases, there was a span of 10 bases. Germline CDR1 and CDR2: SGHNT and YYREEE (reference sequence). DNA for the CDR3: TGTGCCAGCAGCTTGGAGACCCCGGGCTACGAGCAGTACTTC. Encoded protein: CASSLETPGYEQYF.

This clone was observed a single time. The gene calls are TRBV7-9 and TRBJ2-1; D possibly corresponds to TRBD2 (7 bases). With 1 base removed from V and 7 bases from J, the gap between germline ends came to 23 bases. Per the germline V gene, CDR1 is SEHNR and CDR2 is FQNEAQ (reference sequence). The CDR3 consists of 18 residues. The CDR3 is CASSLGGGGGPGLNEQFF. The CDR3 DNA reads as TGTGCCAGCAGCTTAGGAGGGGGGGGAGGGCCTGGTTTGAATGAGCAGTTCTTC.

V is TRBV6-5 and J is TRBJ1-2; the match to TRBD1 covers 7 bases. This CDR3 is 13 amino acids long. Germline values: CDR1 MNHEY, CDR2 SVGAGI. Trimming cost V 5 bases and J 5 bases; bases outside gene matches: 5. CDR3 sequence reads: CASSRDSAYGYTF. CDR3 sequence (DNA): TGTGCCAGCAGTCGGGACAGTGCATATGGCTACACCTTC.

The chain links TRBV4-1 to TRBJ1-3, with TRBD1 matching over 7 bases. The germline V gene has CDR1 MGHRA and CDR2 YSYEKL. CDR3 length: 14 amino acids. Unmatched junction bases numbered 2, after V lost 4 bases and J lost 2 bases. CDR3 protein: CASSRGQTGNTIYF. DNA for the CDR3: TGCGCCAGCAGCCGGGGACAGACTGGAAACACCATATATTTT.

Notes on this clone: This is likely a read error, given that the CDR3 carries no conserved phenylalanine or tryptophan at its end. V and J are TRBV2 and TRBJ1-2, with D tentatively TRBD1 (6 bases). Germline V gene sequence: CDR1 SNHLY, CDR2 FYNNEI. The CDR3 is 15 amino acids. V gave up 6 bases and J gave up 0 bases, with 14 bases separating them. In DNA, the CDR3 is TGTGCCAGCAGCGCTAGCAGGGGAGCTAACTATGGCTACACCCTC. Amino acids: CASSASRGANYGYTL.

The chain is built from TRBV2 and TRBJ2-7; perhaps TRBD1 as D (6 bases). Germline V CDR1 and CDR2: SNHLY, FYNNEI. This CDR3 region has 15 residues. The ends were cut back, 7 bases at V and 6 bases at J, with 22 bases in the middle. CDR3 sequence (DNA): TGTGCCAGCATCCGCACAGGGCGGGTCGAAGGCGAGCAGTACTTC. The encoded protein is CASIRTGRVEGEQYF.

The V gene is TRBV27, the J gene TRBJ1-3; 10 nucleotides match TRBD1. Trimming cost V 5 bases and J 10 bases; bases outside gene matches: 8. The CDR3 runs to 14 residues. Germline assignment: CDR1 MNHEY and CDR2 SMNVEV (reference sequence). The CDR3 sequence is CASSPRDRGTTIYF. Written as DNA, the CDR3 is TGTGCCAGCAGTCCCCGGGACAGGGGAACGACCATATATTTT.

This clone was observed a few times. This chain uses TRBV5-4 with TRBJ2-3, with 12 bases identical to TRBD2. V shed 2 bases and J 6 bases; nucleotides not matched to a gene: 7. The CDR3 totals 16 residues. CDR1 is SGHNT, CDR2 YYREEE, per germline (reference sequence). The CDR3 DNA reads TGTGCCAGCAGCTTTGGGGCTAGCGGGAGGGTGGATACGCAGTATTTT. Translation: CASSFGASGRVDTQYF.

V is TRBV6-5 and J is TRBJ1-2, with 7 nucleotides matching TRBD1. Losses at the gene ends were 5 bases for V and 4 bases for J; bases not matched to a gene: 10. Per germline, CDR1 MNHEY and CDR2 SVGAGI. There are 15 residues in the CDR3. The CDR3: CASSKGAQLAYGYTF. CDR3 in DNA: TGTGCCAGCAGTAAGGGGGCCCAGCTTGCCTATGGCTACACCTTC.

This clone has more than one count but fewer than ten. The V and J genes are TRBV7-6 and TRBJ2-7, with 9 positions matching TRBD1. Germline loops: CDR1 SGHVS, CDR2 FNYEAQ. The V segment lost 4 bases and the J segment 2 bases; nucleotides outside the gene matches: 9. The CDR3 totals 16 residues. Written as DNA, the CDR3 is TGTGCCAGCAGCTCCCGGGCGGGACAGGGAACCTACGAGCAGTACTTC. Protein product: CASSSRAGQGTYEQYF.

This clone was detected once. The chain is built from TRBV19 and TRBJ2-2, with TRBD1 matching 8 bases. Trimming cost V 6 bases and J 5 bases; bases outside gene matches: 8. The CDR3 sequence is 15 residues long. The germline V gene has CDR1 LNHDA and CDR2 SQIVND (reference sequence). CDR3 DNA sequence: TGTGCCAGTAGACCCGACAGGGGCGGGACCGGGGAGCTGTTTTTT. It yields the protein CASRPDRGGTGELFF.

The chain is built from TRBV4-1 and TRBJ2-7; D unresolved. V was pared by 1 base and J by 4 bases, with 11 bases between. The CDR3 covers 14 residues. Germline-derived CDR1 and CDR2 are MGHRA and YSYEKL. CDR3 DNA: TGCGCCAGCAGCCAAGTCAACATCGGGTACGAGCAGTACTTC. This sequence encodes CASSQVNIGYEQYF.

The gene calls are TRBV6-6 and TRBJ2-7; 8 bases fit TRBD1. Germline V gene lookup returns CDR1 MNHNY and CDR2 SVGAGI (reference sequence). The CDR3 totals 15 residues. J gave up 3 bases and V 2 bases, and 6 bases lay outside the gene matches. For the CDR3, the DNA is TGTGCCAGCAGTTACGGGACAGGACCCTTCTACGAGCAGTACTTC. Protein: CASSYGTGPFYEQYF.